This T cell receptor (beta chain) emerged from a study of human T cells and chemical hapten exposure (dated by TCRdb to the early 2020s). Concerning the study at large: Libraries were pooled for sequencing, and per-sample TCR yields varied mainly because of small differences in library volumes within the pool. This study followed changes in the peripheral blood TCR repertoire in vivo during primary and secondary sensitization of alopecia patients to the hapten diphenylcyclopropenone (DPC). Both TCR alpha and TCR beta chains were sequenced from each blood RNA sample.

Overall study outcomes, separate from this receptor: The number of TCRs above 1 in 1000 frequency did not change with DPC sensitization; there was no evidence of global repertoire structure alterations. After repeated subsampling, the strength of the expansion versus patch-test correlation and the threshold at which it became significant changed.

Total RNA was extracted from unfractionated whole blood collected in Tempus Blood RNA tubes. Roughly five healthy volunteers were used as TCR sequencing controls and were bled at day 0, 2 weeks and 6 weeks. On this clonotype itself: This receptor's antigen is unknown. Per-base qualities were not stored, and no clone one base away is much larger.

Preparation of the library involved 5' RACE. The sequencer listed for this sample is Illumina MiSeq. Library preparation attached unique molecular identifiers to individual cDNA molecules for quantitative, reproducible TCR counting. As for the original processing: Samples had a median of approximately 93,000 TCRs, with a range from about 23,224 to 700,000. V, J and CDR3 annotation of the TCR reads was carried out using the Decombinator software suite. To make PS versus PT1 abundance plots, every sample was subsampled to the same number of TCRs (28,000). TCRs were defined as expanded if absent before sensitization and observed at least eight times at the 2-week time point. The public reads were run again by TCRdb, first through fastp at Q25 and then through MiXCR, and only productive beta chains were kept. When rows share a CDR3 protein, they turn into one entry using the most common DNA and genes. The V and J calls and clone size are TCRdb's, not the authors'. The sample records about 80,000 distinct CDR3 sequences, roughly 8.4% of which are singletons. Of the sample, roughly 2.4% falls within the top ten clones.

CDR1 SGHRS and CDR2 YFSETQ are derived from the germline V gene. The junction carries 12 bases between V and J, which are trimmed by 1 base and 6 bases respectively. The CDR3 spans 14 residues, from the cysteine through the phenylalanine. The only DNA kept is the CDR3, 42 bases in frame from the first base. The chain is assembled from TRBV5-1 and TRBJ2-3; TRBD2 is a possible D gene, resting on 6 matching bases. This sequence was found in a male donor in good health. The encoded CDR3 is CASSLTSSSDTQYF. The sequenced DNA is TGCGCCAGCAGCTTGACTAGCTCATCTGATACGCAGTATTTT.